The 14 T cell receptor beta chains reported below all come from one sample, sequenced in a study of molecular identifiers for immune sequencing clone quantification. One entry per CDR3 protein results from TCRdb running MiXCR on the PCR reads. The sample holds about 640,000 distinct CDR3 sequences; about 20% are singletons and the top ten take around 0.9%. Sequenced: naive CD8+ T cells from blood, with Jurkat cell RNA spiked in. Documented subset: FACS-sorted CD8+CD4-CCR7+CD45RA+ naive T cells. All receptors derive from a human donor in good health. Some libraries in this study had Jurkat cell RNA spiked in.

Ten or more counts support this clonotype. The chain recombines TRBV14 with TRBJ2-6; TRBD1 matches 7 bases. Germline values: CDR1 SGHDN, CDR2 FVKESK. CDR3 length: 20 amino acids. Trimming removed 4 bases from V and 0 bases from J; junction bases left unmatched: 15. The CDR3 reads CASSLEHSGTVPSGANVLTF. CDR3 sequence (DNA): TGTGCCAGCAGCCTAGAACATTCCGGGACAGTCCCCTCTGGGGCCAACGTCCTGACTTTC.

This clonotype was observed at least ten times. V gene TRBV5-5 combines with J gene TRBJ2-7; D remains ambiguous. Germline CDR1 reads SGHKS; CDR2 reads YYEKEE (reference sequence). The CDR3 length is 14 residues. V was shortened by 0 bases and J by 0 bases, with 7 bases between the two germline ends. The CDR3 protein is CASSLAPDSYEQYF. The CDR3, as DNA: TGTGCCAGCAGCTTGGCCCCGGACTCCTACGAGCAGTACTTC.

This clonotype was detected only a few times. This sequence may be a read error, since a much larger clone differs from it by one base. The chain combines TRBV5-1 with TRBJ2-7; 11 nucleotides align to TRBD1. Germline assignment: CDR1 SGHRS and CDR2 YFSETQ. CDR3 length: 15 residues. The trim removed 6 bases at V and 9 bases at J, leaving 14 bases unmatched. The CDR3 sequence: CASTEPDRGRVGQYF. CDR3 DNA: TGCGCCAGCACCGAACCGGACAGGGGGCGGGTAGGGCAGTACTTC.

This clonotype was detected only a few times. As DNA, the CDR3 is TGCAGTGCTAGAGATCCCACAGACTATGGCTACACCTTC. Residues: CSARDPTDYGYTF. V usage is TRBV20-1 and J usage is TRBJ1-2; D remains ambiguous. The CDR3 runs to 13 residues. Germline lookup yields CDR1 DFQATT and CDR2 SNEGSKA (reference sequence). Trimming pared 0 bases from V and 3 bases from J, leaving 8 bases between.

This clonotype was detected ten times or more. The V call is TRBV29-1, the J call TRBJ2-2, with a possible D match to TRBD2 (5 bases). The CDR3 loop spans 13 amino acids. CDR1 SQVTM and CDR2 ANQGSEA come from the germline V gene. V was clipped by 3 bases and J by 1 base, with 6 bases between them. Here the CDR3 DNA reads TGCAGCGTTGATGCGGGGAACACCGGGGAGCTGTTTTTT. It specifies CSVDAGNTGELFF.

This clonotype was detected ten times or more. The chain employs TRBV6-2 or TRBV6-3 and TRBJ1-1; maybe TRBD1 (5 bases). Germline V lookup: CDR1 MNHEY, CDR2 SVGEGT. V lost 6 bases and J lost 6, with 17 bases in between. The CDR3 is made up of 14 amino acids. The CDR3 sequence: CASSYGGVSAEAFF. CDR3 bases: TGTGCCAGCAGCTACGGGGGGGTATCGGCTGAAGCTTTCTTT.

This clonotype has just a few counts. The genes are TRBV7-3 and TRBJ2-1; 9 bases are a match to TRBD2. Looked up from germline, CDR1 is SGHTA and CDR2 is FQGTGA. Trimming took 5 bases from V and 0 from J; bases not matched to a gene: 8. The CDR3 runs 17 residues. DNA for the CDR3: TGTGCCAGCAGCCTGACTAGCGGAGAGTACTCCTACAATGAGCAGTTCTTC. Its translation is CASSLTSGEYSYNEQFF.

This chain connects TRBV6-2 or TRBV6-3 to TRBJ2-1; D gene ambiguous. The CDR3 has 13 amino acids. Per germline, CDR1 MNHEY and CDR2 SVGEGT. With 5 bases removed from V and 3 bases from J, the gap between germline ends came to 8 bases. This CDR3 reads CASSQRLYNEQFF. The CDR3 coding sequence is TGTGCCAGCAGTCAGAGACTCTACAATGAGCAGTTCTTC.

This clonotype was found many times. CDR3 region: CAWSVWPGNQPQHF. The DNA for the CDR3 is TGTGCCTGGAGTGTTTGGCCTGGCAATCAGCCCCAGCATTTT. This rearrangement joins TRBV30 to TRBJ1-5; D is ambiguous. The germline V gene encodes CDR1 GTSNPN and CDR2 SVGIG (reference sequence). V lost 0 bases to trimming and J lost 2 bases, with 8 bases between them. This CDR3 has 14 residues.

This clonotype was recorded at least ten times. The chain carries TRBV12-3 or TRBV12-4 and TRBJ1-1; tentatively, D is TRBD1 (5 bases). The CDR3 is made up of 13 amino acids. Between the trimmed V and J ends, which lost 5 bases and 7 bases, there was a span of 14 bases. CDR3: CASSITGADEAFF. The CDR3 coding sequence is TGTGCCAGCAGTATCACAGGAGCAGATGAAGCTTTCTTT.

This clonotype was counted at least ten times. This chain joins TRBV29-1 and TRBJ1-1, with 7 bases aligning to TRBD1. The CDR3 has 15 residues. Losses at the gene ends were 3 bases for V and 1 base for J; bases not matched to a gene: 8. CDR1 is SQVTM, CDR2 ANQGSEA, per germline. In nucleotides, the CDR3 is TGCAGCGTTGATAGCCAATGGACAGGGAACACTGAAGCTTTCTTT. This gives the protein CSVDSQWTGNTEAFF.

This clonotype was detected ten times or more. The rearrangement links TRBV4-3 to TRBJ2-3, with 7 bases identical to TRBD2. Looked up from germline, CDR1 is LGHNA and CDR2 is YSLEER. The CDR3 loop spans 17 amino acids. V dropped 0 bases and J dropped 4; count of bases not matched to a gene: 10. The CDR3 sequence is CASSQDTGPGGSDTQYF. DNA of the CDR3: TGCGCCAGCAGCCAAGATACGGGACCGGGAGGATCAGATACGCAGTATTTT.

Concerning this clonotype itself: This could be a read error, since a much larger clone is one nucleotide away. The V call is TRBV24-1, the J call TRBJ1-5; no clear D gene. V lost 5 bases, J lost 3 bases, and 10 bases lay in between. The germline V gene has CDR1 KGHDR and CDR2 SFDVKD. The CDR3 totals 14 residues. The chain's CDR3 is CATSGRTDNQPQHF. The CDR3 nucleotides read TGTGCCACCAGTGGTCGTACAGACAATCAGCCCCAGCATTTT.

Details on this clonotype: The junction and the germline gene differ at one end; a read error may be behind it. The chain combines TRBV24-1 with TRBJ2-2; 9 nucleotides align to TRBD2. The CDR3 is 16 amino acids. The germline gives CDR1 KGHDR, CDR2 SFDVKD. CDR3 amino acids: CATSDESGGNTGELSF. DNA of the CDR3: TGTGCCACCAGTGATGAGAGCGGGGGGAACACCGGGGAGCTGTCTTTT.